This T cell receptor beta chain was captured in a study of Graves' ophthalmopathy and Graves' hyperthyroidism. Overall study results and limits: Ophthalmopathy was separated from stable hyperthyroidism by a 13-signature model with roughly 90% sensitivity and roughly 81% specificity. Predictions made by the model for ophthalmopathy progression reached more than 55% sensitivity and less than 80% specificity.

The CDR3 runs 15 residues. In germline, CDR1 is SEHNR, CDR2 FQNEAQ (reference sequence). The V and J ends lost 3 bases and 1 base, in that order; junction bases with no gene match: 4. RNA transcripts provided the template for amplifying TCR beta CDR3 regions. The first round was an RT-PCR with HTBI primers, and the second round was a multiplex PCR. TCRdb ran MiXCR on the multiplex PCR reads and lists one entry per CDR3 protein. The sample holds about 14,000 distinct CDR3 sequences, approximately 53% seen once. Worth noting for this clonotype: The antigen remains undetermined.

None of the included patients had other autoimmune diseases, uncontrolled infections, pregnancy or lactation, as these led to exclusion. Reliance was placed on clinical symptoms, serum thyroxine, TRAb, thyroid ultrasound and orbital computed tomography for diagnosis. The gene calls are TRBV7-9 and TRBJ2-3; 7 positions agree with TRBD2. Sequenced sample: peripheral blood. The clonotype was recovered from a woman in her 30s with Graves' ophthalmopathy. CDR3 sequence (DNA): TGTGCCAGCAGCTTGGCGGGAGTGGGCACAGATACGCAGTATTTT. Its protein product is CASSLAGVGTDTQYF.